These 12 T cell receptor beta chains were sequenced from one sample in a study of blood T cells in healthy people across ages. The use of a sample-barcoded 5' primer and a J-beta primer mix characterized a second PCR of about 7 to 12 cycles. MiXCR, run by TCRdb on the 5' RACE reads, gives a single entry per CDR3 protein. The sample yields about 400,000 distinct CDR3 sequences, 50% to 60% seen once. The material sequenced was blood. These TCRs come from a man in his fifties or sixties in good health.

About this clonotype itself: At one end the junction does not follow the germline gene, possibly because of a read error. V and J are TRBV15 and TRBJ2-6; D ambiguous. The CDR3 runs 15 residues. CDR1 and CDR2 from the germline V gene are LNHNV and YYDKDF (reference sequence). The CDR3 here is CVTSRDSGGANVLTF. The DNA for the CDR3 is TGTGTCACCAGCAGAGATTCGGGTGGGGCCAACGTCCTGACTTTC.

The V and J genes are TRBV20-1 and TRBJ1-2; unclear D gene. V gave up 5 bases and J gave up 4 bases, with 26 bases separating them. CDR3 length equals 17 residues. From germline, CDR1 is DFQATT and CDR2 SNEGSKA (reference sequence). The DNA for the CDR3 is TGCAGTGCTCCCTACCTACGGACCACTACCCCCCTCTATGGCTACACCTTC. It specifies CSAPYLRTTTPLYGYTF.

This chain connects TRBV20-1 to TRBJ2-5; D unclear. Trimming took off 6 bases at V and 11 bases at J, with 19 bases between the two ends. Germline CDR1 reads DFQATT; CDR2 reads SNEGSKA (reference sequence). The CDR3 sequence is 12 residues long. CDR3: CSARVGWGEQYF. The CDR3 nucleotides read TGCAGTGCACGGGTGGGGTGGGGTGAGCAGTACTTC.

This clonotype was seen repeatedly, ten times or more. The CDR3 coding sequence is TGTGCCAGCAGCAAGATAATCGGGGCCTGGCCCAAAAACATTCAGTACTTC. Protein sequence: CASSKIIGAWPKNIQYF. The V call is TRBV21-1, the J call TRBJ2-4; the table assigns TRBD1, which was not confirmed against the DNA. TRBV21-1 is a pseudogene. This CDR3 is built from 17 residues.

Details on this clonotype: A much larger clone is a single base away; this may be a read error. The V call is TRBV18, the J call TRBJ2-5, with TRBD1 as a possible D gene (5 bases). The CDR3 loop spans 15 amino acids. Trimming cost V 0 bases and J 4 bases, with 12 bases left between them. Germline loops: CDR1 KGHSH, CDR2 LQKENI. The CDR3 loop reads CASSPPDDRAETQYF. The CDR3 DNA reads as TGTGCCAGCTCACCACCGGATGACAGAGCAGAGACCCAGTACTTC.

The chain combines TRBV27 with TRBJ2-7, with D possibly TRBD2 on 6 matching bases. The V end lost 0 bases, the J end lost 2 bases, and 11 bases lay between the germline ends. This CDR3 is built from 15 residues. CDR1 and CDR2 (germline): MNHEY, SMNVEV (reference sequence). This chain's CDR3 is CASSLSAGRTYEQYF. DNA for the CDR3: TGTGCCAGCAGTTTATCGGCGGGGCGAACCTACGAGCAGTACTTC.

The CDR3 sequence: CASSLNGDTSYEQYF. The CDR3 DNA follows: TGTGCCAGCAGTTTAAATGGGGACACCTCCTACGAGCAGTACTTC. The chain recombines TRBV27 with TRBJ2-7; the D gene is possibly TRBD1 (6 bases). This CDR3 has 15 amino acids. With 2 bases removed from V and 0 bases from J, the gap between germline ends came to 11 bases. Per the germline V gene, CDR1 is MNHEY and CDR2 is SMNVEV (reference sequence).

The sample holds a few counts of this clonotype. As DNA, the CDR3 is TGCGCCAGCAGCTCCTCCCTCACAGATACGCAGTATTTT. Protein sequence: CASSSSLTDTQYF. The chain joins TRBV5-1 to TRBJ2-3; no clear D gene. CDR1 and CDR2 (germline): SGHRS, YFSETQ. The CDR3 has 13 amino acids. Between the trimmed V and J ends, which lost 3 bases and 2 bases, there was a span of 7 bases.

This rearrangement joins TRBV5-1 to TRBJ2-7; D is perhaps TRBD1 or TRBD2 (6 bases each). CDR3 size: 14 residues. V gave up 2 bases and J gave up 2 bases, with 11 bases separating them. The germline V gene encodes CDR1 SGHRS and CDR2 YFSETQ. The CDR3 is CASSLGGSPYEQYF. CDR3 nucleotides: TGCGCCAGCAGCTTAGGGGGGTCCCCCTACGAGCAGTACTTC.

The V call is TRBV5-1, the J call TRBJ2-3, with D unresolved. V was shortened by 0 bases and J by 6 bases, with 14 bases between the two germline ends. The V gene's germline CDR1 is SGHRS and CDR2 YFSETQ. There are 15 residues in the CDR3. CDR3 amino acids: CASSLESVLWDTQYF. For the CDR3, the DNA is TGCGCCAGCAGCTTGGAATCTGTCTTATGGGATACGCAGTATTTT. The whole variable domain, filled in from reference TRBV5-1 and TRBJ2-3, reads KAGVTQTPRYLIKTRGQQVTLSCSPISGHRSVSWYQQTPGQGLQFLFEYFSETQRNKGNFPGRFSGRQFSNSRSEMNVSTLELGDSALYLCASSLESVLWDTQYFGPGTRLTVL.

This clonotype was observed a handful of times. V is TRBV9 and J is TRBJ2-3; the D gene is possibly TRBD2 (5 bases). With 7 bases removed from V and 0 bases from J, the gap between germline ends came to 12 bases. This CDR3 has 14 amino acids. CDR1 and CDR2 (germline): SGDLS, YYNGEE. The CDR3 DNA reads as TGTGCCAGCGGTTGGGCGGGCAGCACAGATACGCAGTATTTT. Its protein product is CASGWAGSTDTQYF.

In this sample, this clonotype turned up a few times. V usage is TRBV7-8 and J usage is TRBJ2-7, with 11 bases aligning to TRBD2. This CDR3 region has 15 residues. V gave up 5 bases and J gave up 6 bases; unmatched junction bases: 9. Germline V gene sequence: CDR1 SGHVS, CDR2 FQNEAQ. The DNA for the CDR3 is TGTGCCAGCAGCGGACGGAGACTAGCGGGGTTCGAGCAGTACTTC. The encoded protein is CASSGRRLAGFEQYF.